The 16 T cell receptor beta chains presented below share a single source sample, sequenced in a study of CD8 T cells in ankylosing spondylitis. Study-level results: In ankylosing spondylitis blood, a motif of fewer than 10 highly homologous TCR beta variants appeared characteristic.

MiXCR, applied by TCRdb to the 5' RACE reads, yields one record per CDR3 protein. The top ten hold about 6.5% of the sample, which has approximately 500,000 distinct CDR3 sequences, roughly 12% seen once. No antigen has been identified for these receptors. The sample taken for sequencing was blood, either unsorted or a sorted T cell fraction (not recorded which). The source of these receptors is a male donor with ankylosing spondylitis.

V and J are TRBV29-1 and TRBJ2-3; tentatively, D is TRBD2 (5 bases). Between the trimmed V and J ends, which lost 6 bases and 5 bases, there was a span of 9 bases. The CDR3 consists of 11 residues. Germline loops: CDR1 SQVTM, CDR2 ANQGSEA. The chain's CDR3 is CSVGVVDTQYF. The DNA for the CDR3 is TGCAGCGTCGGGGTTGTAGATACGCAGTATTTT.

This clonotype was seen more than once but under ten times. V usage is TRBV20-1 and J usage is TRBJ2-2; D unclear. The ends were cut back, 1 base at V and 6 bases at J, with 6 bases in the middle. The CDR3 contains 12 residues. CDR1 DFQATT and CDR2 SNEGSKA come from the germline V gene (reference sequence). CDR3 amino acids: CSARAESGELFF. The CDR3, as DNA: TGCAGTGCTAGAGCGGAGTCCGGGGAGCTGTTTTTT.

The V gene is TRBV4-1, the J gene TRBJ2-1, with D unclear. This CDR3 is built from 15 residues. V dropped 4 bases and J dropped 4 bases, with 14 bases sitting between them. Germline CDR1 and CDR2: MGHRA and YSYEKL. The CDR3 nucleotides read TGCGCCAGCAGCCGTCTCTCTGGGGTTTACAATGAGCAGTTCTTC. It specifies CASSRLSGVYNEQFF.

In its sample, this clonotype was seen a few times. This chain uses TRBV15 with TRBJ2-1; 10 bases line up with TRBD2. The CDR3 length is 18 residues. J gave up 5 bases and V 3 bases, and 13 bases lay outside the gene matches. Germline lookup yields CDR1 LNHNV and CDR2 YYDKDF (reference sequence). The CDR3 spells CATSSRYSGRRPDNEQFF. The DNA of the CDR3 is TGTGCCACCAGCAGCCGATATAGCGGGAGGCGCCCAGACAATGAGCAGTTCTTC. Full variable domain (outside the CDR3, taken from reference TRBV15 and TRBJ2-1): DAMVIQNPRYQVTQFGKPVTLSCSQTLNHNVMYWYQQKSSQAPKLLFHYYDKDFNNEADTPDNFQSRRPNTSFCFLDIRSPGLGDTAMYLCATSSRYSGRRPDNEQFFGPGTRLTVL.

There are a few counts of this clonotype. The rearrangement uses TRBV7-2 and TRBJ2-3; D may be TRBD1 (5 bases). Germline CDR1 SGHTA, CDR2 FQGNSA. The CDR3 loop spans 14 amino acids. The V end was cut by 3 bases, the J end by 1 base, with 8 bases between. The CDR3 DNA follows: TGTGCCAGCAGCTTCGAACAGGGCACAGATACGCAGTATTTT. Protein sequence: CASSFEQGTDTQYF. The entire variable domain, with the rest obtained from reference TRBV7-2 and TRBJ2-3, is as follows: GAGVSQSPSNKVTEKGKDVELRCDPISGHTALYWYRQSLGQGLEFLIYFQGNSAPDKSGLPSDRFSAERTGGSVSTLTIQRTQQEDSAVYLCASSFEQGTDTQYFGPGTRLTVL.

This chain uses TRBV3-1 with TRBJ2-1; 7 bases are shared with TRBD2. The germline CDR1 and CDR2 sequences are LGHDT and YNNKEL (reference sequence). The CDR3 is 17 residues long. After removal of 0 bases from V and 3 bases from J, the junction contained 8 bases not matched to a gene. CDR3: CASSQDSASGLYNEQFF. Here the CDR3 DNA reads TGTGCCAGCAGCCAAGATTCGGCTAGCGGACTCTACAATGAGCAGTTCTTC.

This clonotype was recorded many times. The CDR3: CATSDTGPRTGEQFF. The DNA for the CDR3 is TGTGCCACCAGTGATACGGGACCCCGAACTGGTGAGCAGTTCTTC. The V and J genes are TRBV24-1 and TRBJ2-1, with D perhaps being TRBD1 or TRBD2 (5 bases each). Deletions cut 3 bases from V and 9 bases from J, with 17 bases between. This CDR3 has 15 residues. Germline CDR1 reads KGHDR; CDR2 reads SFDVKD.

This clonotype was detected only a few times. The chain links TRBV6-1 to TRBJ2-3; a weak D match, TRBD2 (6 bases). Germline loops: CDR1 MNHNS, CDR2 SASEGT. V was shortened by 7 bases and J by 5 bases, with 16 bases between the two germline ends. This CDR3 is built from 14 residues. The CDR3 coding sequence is TGTGCCAGCACCGGCGTGGCGGGGTTAGATACGCAGTATTTT. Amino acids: CASTGVAGLDTQYF.

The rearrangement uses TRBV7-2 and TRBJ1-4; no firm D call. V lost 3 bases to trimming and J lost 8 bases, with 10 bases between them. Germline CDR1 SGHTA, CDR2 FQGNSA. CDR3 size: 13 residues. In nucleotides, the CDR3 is TGTGCCAGCAGCTTCTCCAGGAACGAAAAACTGTTTTTT. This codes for CASSFSRNEKLFF.

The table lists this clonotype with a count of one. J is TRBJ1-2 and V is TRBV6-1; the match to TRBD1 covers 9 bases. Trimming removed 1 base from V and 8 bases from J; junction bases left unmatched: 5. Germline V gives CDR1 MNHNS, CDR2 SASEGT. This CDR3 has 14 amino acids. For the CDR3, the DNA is TGTGCCAGCAGTGAAGGTTGGACAGGGGTCGGCTACACCTTC. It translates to CASSEGWTGVGYTF.

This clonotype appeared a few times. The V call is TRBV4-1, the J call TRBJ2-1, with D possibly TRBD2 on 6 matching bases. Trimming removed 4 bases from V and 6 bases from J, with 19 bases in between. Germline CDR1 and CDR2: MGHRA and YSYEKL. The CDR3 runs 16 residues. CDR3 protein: CASSRIPGASANEQFF. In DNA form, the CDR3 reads TGCGCCAGCAGCCGAATCCCGGGAGCAAGCGCCAATGAGCAGTTCTTC.

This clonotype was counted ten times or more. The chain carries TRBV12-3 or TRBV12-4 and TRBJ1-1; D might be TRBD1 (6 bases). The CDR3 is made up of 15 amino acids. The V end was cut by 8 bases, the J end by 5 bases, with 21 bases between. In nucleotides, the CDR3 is TGTGCCAGCTCCTCCGGGGGCAGCTGGGAGACTGAAGCTTTCTTT. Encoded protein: CASSSGGSWETEAFF.

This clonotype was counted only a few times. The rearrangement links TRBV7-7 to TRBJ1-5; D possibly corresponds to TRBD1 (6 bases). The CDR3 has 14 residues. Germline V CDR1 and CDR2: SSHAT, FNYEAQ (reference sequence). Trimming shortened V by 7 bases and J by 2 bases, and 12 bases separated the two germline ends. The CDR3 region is CASITGGGNQPQHF. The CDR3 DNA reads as TGTGCCAGCATTACCGGGGGCGGCAATCAGCCCCAGCATTTT.

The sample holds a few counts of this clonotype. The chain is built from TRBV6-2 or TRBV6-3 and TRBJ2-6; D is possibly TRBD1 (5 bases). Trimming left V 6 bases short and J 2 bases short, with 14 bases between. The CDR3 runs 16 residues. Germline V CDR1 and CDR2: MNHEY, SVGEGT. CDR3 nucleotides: TGTGCCAGCAGCATGACAGCAGGCGCTGGGGCCAACGTCCTGACTTTC. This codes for CASSMTAGAGANVLTF.

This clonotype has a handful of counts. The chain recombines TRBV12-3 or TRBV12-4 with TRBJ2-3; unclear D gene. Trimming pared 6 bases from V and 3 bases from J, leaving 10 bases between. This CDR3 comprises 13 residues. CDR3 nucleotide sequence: TGTGCCAGCAGCTACTCTAAAACAGATACGCAGTATTTT. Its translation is CASSYSKTDTQYF.

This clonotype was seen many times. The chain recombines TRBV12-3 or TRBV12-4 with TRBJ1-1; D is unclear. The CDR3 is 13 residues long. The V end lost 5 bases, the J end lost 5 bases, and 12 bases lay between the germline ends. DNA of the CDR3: TGTGCCAGCAGTACGGTCGAAGGGACTGAAGCTTTCTTT. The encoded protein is CASSTVEGTEAFF.